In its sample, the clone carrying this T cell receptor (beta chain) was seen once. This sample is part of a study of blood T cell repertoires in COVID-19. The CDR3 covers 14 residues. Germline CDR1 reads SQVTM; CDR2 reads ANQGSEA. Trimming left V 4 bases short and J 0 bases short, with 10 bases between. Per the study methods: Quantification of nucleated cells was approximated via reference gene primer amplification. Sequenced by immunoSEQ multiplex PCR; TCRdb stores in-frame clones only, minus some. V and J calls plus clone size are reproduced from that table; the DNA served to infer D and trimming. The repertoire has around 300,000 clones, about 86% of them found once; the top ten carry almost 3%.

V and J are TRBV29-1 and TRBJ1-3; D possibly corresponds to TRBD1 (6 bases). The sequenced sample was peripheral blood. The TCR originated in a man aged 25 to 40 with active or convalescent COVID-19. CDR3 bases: TGCAGCGTTGTTAGACAGGACTCTGGAAACACCATATATTTT. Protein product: CSVVRQDSGNTIYF.